Listed below are T cell receptor beta chains from one sample, sequenced in a study of blood T cell repertoires in COVID-19. Some clones are missing from TCRdb's copy, which holds only in-frame ones; the method was immunoSEQ multiplex PCR. The data contain roughly 250,000 clones, 82% of them singletons. The sample taken for sequencing was peripheral blood. These TCRs come from a woman aged 55-75 years with active or convalescent COVID-19. Each CDR3 is given with its conserved first and last residue. The order of the fields is clone size, V gene, J gene, D gene, CDR3 protein, CDR3 DNA. A D gene is named only where the DNA matches it firmly. Expanded clones are given a class, and other clones once, few, many or no size at all.

abundance: few; v_gene: TRBV5-6; j_gene: TRBJ1-1; d_gene: TRBD1; CDR3aa: CASSFRDSPMNTEAFF; CDR3nt: TGTGCCAGCAGCTTCAGGGACAGTCCAATGAACACTGAAGCTTTCTTT
abundance: -; v_gene: TRBV6-1; j_gene: TRBJ2-7; d_gene: -; CDR3aa: CASSELQGPPLEQYF; CDR3nt: TGTGCCAGCAGTGAACTACAGGGCCCCCCCCTCGAGCAGTACTTC
abundance: many; v_gene: TRBV14; j_gene: TRBJ1-2; d_gene: TRBD1; CDR3aa: CASSRYRPGQKFNYGYTF; CDR3nt: TGTGCCAGCAGCCGGTACCGGCCGGGACAGAAGTTTAACTATGGCTACACCTTC
abundance: -; v_gene: TRBV30; j_gene: TRBJ2-3; d_gene: TRBD1; CDR3aa: CAWRRLIGGGETDTQYF; CDR3nt: TGTGCCTGGAGACGATTAATAGGGGGCGGTGAGACAGATACGCAGTATTTT
abundance: -; v_gene: TRBV5-1; j_gene: TRBJ1-1; d_gene: TRBD1; CDR3aa: CASSLTGGADTEAFF; CDR3nt: TGCGCCAGCAGCTTGACAGGGGGCGCGGACACTGAAGCTTTCTTT
abundance: -; v_gene: TRBV7-9; j_gene: TRBJ1-3; d_gene: -; CDR3aa: CASSLAIQTGSTGNTIYF; CDR3nt: TGTGCCAGCAGCTTAGCAATTCAAACAGGGTCTACTGGAAACACCATATATTTT
abundance: few; v_gene: TRBV5-1; j_gene: TRBJ2-3; d_gene: TRBD2; CDR3aa: CASSRGLAGSTDTQYF; CDR3nt: TGCGCCAGCAGCCGTGGGCTAGCGGGGAGCACAGATACGCAGTATTTT
abundance: once; v_gene: TRBV7-6; j_gene: TRBJ2-2; d_gene: -; CDR3aa: CASSLGGGGTATAVNTGELFF; CDR3nt: TGTGCCAGCAGCTTAGGGGGCGGGGGCACGGCCACTGCGGTGAACACCGGGGAGCTGTTTTTT
abundance: -; v_gene: TRBV14; j_gene: TRBJ1-3; d_gene: -; CDR3aa: CASSDTGNTIYF; CDR3nt: TGTGCCAGCAGCGATACAGGAAACACCATATATTTT
abundance: -; v_gene: TRBV18; j_gene: TRBJ2-5; d_gene: -; CDR3aa: CASSPGGGETQYF; CDR3nt: TGTGCCAGCTCACCGGGGGGTGGAGAGACCCAGTACTTC
abundance: -; v_gene: TRBV18; j_gene: TRBJ1-2; d_gene: TRBD1; CDR3aa: CASSPRTGDHGYTF; CDR3nt: TGTGCCAGCTCACCGCGGACAGGGGACCATGGCTACACCTTC
abundance: few; v_gene: TRBV25-1; j_gene: TRBJ2-7; d_gene: -; CDR3aa: CASSVTVLSEAQYF; CDR3nt: TGTGCCAGCAGTGTAACGGTCCTATCAGAGGCGCAGTACTTC
abundance: -; v_gene: TRBV6-6; j_gene: TRBJ2-7; d_gene: -; CDR3aa: CASSQNYEQYF; CDR3nt: TGTGCCAGCAGCCAAAATTACGAGCAGTACTTC
abundance: -; v_gene: TRBV4-1; j_gene: TRBJ1-1; d_gene: -; CDR3aa: CASTPEGRNTEAFF; CDR3nt: TGCGCCAGCACCCCGGAGGGGAGGAACACTGAAGCTTTCTTT
abundance: -; v_gene: TRBV3-1/TRBV3-2; j_gene: TRBJ1-6; d_gene: -; CDR3aa: CASSTTHNSPLHF; CDR3nt: TGTGCCAGCAGCACTACACATAATTCACCCCTCCACTTT
abundance: -; v_gene: TRBV2; j_gene: TRBJ1-3; d_gene: -; CDR3aa: CASSSGSGNTIYF; CDR3nt: TGTGCCAGCAGCTCAGGCTCTGGAAACACCATATATTTT
abundance: -; v_gene: TRBV6-5; j_gene: TRBJ2-7; d_gene: TRBD1; CDR3aa: CASSYSWDRASYEQYF; CDR3nt: TGTGCCAGCAGTTACTCATGGGACAGGGCTTCCTACGAGCAGTACTTC
abundance: -; v_gene: TRBV30; j_gene: TRBJ1-6; d_gene: TRBD1; CDR3aa: CAWSRDRLRSPLHF; CDR3nt: TGTGCCTGGTCCCGGGACAGGCTACGGTCACCCCTCCACTTT
abundance: once; v_gene: TRBV7-8; j_gene: TRBJ1-4; d_gene: -; CDR3aa: CASSSRERTEKLFF; CDR3nt: TGTGCCAGCAGCTCCAGGGAAAGAACCGAAAAACTGTTTTTT
abundance: few; v_gene: TRBV30; j_gene: TRBJ1-1; d_gene: -; CDR3aa: CAWSHGLGVTEAFF; CDR3nt: TGTGCCTGGAGTCATGGCCTCGGGGTTACTGAAGCTTTCTTT
abundance: -; v_gene: TRBV6-5; j_gene: TRBJ1-3; d_gene: -; CDR3aa: CASSLQFASGNTIYF; CDR3nt: TGTGCCAGCAGTTTACAGTTTGCCTCTGGAAACACCATATATTTT
abundance: -; v_gene: TRBV5-6; j_gene: TRBJ1-2; d_gene: -; CDR3aa: CASSPPGSLGNYGYTF; CDR3nt: TGTGCCAGCAGCCCTCCCGGGAGCCTGGGGAACTATGGCTACACCTTC
abundance: -; v_gene: TRBV3-1/TRBV3-2; j_gene: TRBJ1-4; d_gene: -; CDR3aa: CASSLDGGNEKLFF; CDR3nt: TGTGCCAGCAGCCTCGACGGGGGTAATGAAAAACTGTTTTTT
abundance: -; v_gene: TRBV6-5; j_gene: TRBJ2-5; d_gene: -; CDR3aa: CASHRSGPTGETQYF; CDR3nt: TGTGCCAGCCATAGGAGCGGGCCCACGGGGGAGACCCAGTACTTC
abundance: -; v_gene: TRBV5-1; j_gene: TRBJ1-5; d_gene: TRBD1; CDR3aa: CASSLGTGGQPQHF; CDR3nt: TGCGCCAGCAGCTTGGGGACAGGGGGACAGCCCCAGCATTTT
abundance: -; v_gene: TRBV9; j_gene: TRBJ1-1; d_gene: -; CDR3aa: CASSVEVAGEAFF; CDR3nt: TGTGCCAGCAGCGTAGAAGTTGCGGGGGAAGCTTTCTTT
abundance: -; v_gene: TRBV6-5; j_gene: TRBJ2-7; d_gene: TRBD1; CDR3aa: CASSYQDRDYEQYF; CDR3nt: TGTGCCAGCAGTTACCAGGACAGGGACTACGAGCAGTACTTC
abundance: -; v_gene: TRBV18; j_gene: TRBJ2-5; d_gene: -; CDR3aa: CASSPTSAPRVTQYF; CDR3nt: TGTGCCAGCTCACCGACGTCAGCTCCCCGGGTGACCCAGTACTTC
abundance: -; v_gene: TRBV6-6; j_gene: TRBJ1-1; d_gene: TRBD1; CDR3aa: CASTTGWAEAFF; CDR3nt: TGTGCCAGCACGACAGGGTGGGCTGAAGCTTTCTTT
abundance: -; v_gene: TRBV5-1; j_gene: TRBJ1-6; d_gene: -; CDR3aa: CASSPQTATYNSPLHF; CDR3nt: TGCGCCAGCAGCCCGCAGACAGCCACCTATAATTCACCCCTCCACTTT
abundance: -; v_gene: TRBV5-4; j_gene: TRBJ2-5; d_gene: TRBD2; CDR3aa: CASSSAGLAVQETQYF; CDR3nt: TGTGCCAGCAGCTCGGCGGGGCTAGCGGTACAAGAGACCCAGTACTTC
abundance: medium-sized; v_gene: TRBV2; j_gene: TRBJ2-3; d_gene: TRBD2; CDR3aa: CASGDGGTAPQYF; CDR3nt: TGTGCCAGCGGGGACGGGGGGACTGCTCCGCAGTATTTT
abundance: once; v_gene: TRBV7-9; j_gene: TRBJ2-2; d_gene: -; CDR3aa: CASTRSGTGELFF; CDR3nt: TGTGCCAGCACCCGTTCAGGGACCGGGGAGCTGTTTTTT